This T cell receptor beta chain appears in the sequencing data of a study of T-cell memory formation after mild COVID-19. General observations from the study: Detection of some responders pre-infection suggested pre-existing cross-reactive memory T cells participated.

This clonotype was observed a few times. Its antigen is undetermined. Each CDR3 protein is one row after TCRdb ran MiXCR on the 5' RACE reads. The data contain some 600,000 distinct CDR3 sequences, roughly 17% of them singletons. Sequenced material: PBMCs or a T cell subset sorted from them (not recorded which). The TCR was taken from an adult woman who had mild COVID-19 (a few samples of this study predate the infection). Cell type and time point are not known.

The CDR3, as DNA: TGTGCCAGCAGCTACAGGGGCGACTCGGGTCAGCCCCAGCATTTT. It specifies CASSYRGDSGQPQHF. The chain links TRBV13 to TRBJ1-5, with 7 bases matching TRBD1. The CDR3 has 15 residues. Germline loops: CDR1 PRHDT, CDR2 FYEKMQ (reference sequence). V was pared by 4 bases and J by 6 bases, with 9 bases of the junction left unmatched.